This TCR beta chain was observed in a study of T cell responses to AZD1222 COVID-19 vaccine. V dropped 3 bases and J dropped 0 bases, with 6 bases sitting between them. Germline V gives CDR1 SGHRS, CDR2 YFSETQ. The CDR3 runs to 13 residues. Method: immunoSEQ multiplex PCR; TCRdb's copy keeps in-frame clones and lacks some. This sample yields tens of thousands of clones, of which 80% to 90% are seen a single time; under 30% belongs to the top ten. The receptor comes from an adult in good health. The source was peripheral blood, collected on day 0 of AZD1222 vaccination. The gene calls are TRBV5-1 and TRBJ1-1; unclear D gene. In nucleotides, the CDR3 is TGCGCCAGCAGCTCGGAAATGAACACTGAAGCTTTCTTT. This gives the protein CASSSEMNTEAFF. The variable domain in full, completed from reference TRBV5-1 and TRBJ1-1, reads KAGVTQTPRYLIKTRGQQVTLSCSPISGHRSVSWYQQTPGQGLQFLFEYFSETQRNKGNFPGRFSGRQFSNSRSEMNVSTLELGDSALYLCASSSEMNTEAFFGQGTRLTVV.